A selection of T cell receptor beta chains follows, all from one sample in a study of T cells in Graves' hyperthyroidism and ophthalmopathy. One entry per CDR3 protein results from TCRdb running MiXCR on the multiplex PCR reads. The sample consists of over 400,000 distinct CDR3 sequences, about 15% of them appearing once. The source material was blood. These receptors all come from a young man with Graves' ophthalmopathy. Each CDR3 is given with its conserved first and last residue. D genes are given only for firm matches. Size values are once, few and many counts, or a class for expanded clones, and some rows have none.

NA	TRBV19	TRBJ2-7	NA	CASSLPGGNTAYEQYF	TGTGCCAGTAGCCTACCAGGGGGGAATACCGCCTACGAGCAGTACTTC
NA	TRBV13	TRBJ2-1	many	CASSNPSMGDYNEQFF	TGTGCCAGCAGCAACCCTAGTATGGGGGACTACAATGAGCAGTTCTTC
NA	TRBV19	TRBJ1-2	NA	CASSPQGHYGYTF	TGTGCCAGTAGCCCACAGGGACACTATGGCTACACCTTC
NA	TRBV7-9	TRBJ1-3	NA	CASSLGLSGNTIYF	TGTGCCAGCAGCTTGGGTCTCTCTGGAAACACCATATATTTT
TRBD1	TRBV7-2	TRBJ2-5	many	CASSSTVEGAAAQYF	TGTGCCAGCAGCTCAACCGTCGAGGGGGCTGCGGCCCAGTACTTC
TRBD2	TRBV9	TRBJ2-5	NA	CASSLGTSGGPQETQYF	TGTGCCAGCAGTTTGGGGACTAGCGGGGGGCCACAAGAGACCCAGTACTTC
TRBD2	TRBV7-2	TRBJ2-2	NA	CASSRTSGSVGELFF	TGTGCCAGCAGCCGGACTAGCGGGAGTGTCGGGGAGCTGTTTTTT
NA	TRBV7-9	TRBJ1-1	NA	CASSQDPIGNAEAFF	TGCGCCAGCAGCCAAGATCCAATAGGGAACGCTGAAGCTTTCTTT
NA	TRBV14	TRBJ2-1	many	CASSHIADIYNEQFF	TGTGCCAGCAGCCACATAGCGGATATCTACAATGAGCAGTTCTTC
NA	TRBV7-8	TRBJ2-3	many	CASSRGSAGVTDTQYF	TGTGCCAGCAGCAGGGGATCGGCAGGGGTCACAGATACGCAGTATTTT
TRBD1	TRBV7-6	TRBJ1-1	NA	CASSLGTGGAYTEAFF	TGTGCCAGCAGCTTAGGGACAGGGGGCGCCTACACTGAAGCTTTCTTT
TRBD1	TRBV29-1	TRBJ1-1	few	CSVWGTGEATEAFF	TGCAGCGTTTGGGGGACAGGGGAGGCCACTGAAGCTTTCTTT
NA	TRBV6-5	TRBJ1-2	NA	CASSYSISGFGYTF	TGTGCCAGCAGTTACTCGATTAGCGGGTTCGGCTACACCTTC
TRBD1	TRBV7-9	TRBJ2-5	NA	CASSMGQGVQETQYF	TGTGCCAGCAGCATGGGACAGGGAGTCCAAGAGACCCAGTACTTC
NA	TRBV4-1	TRBJ1-4	few	CASSQETRVREKLFF	TGCGCCAGCAGCCAAGAGACCAGGGTTCGTGAAAAACTGTTTTTT
NA	TRBV6-1	TRBJ2-2	NA	CASSTGLLNTGELFF	TGTGCCAGCAGTACGGGACTCCTGAACACCGGGGAGCTGTTTTTT
TRBD2	TRBV12-3/TRBV12-4	TRBJ2-5	NA	CASSSPGLAGPLQETQYF	TGTGCCAGCAGTTCCCCGGGACTAGCGGGCCCTCTTCAAGAGACCCAGTACTTC
NA	TRBV3-1	TRBJ1-1	few	CASSPDSGNTEASF	TGTGCCAGCAGCCCGGACAGTGGTAACACTGAAGCTTCCTTT
NA	TRBV20-1	TRBJ2-7	many	CSAILENSYEQYF	TGCAGTGCTATTCTGGAAAACTCCTACGAGCAGTACTTC
NA	TRBV20-1	TRBJ1-1	many	CSAREPLSGGTEAFF	TGCAGTGCTAGAGAACCTTTGTCGGGAGGCACTGAAGCTTTCTTT
NA	TRBV18	TRBJ2-7	many	CASSPQRASYEQYF	TGTGCCAGCTCACCACAGCGGGCCTCCTACGAGCAGTACTTC
NA	TRBV3-1	TRBJ2-2	many	CASSRLVGELFF	TGTGCCAGCAGCAGACTAGTCGGGGAGCTGTTTTTT
TRBD1	TRBV7-2	TRBJ2-2	many	CASSPDRVNTGELFF	TGTGCCAGCAGCCCGGACAGGGTGAACACCGGGGAGCTGTTTTTT
TRBD2	TRBV3-1	TRBJ2-3	once	CASSGRGLAGPGSGAQYF	TGTGCCAGCAGCGGAAGAGGGCTAGCGGGCCCAGGGTCCGGGGCGCAGTATTTT
NA	TRBV7-6	TRBJ1-4	few	CASSFGEEDEKLFF	TGTGCCAGCAGCTTCGGCGAAGAGGATGAAAAACTGTTTTTT
NA	TRBV12-3/TRBV12-4	TRBJ2-5	NA	CASSSLGVGPEETQYF	TGTGCCAGCAGTTCTCTAGGGGTTGGGCCAGAAGAGACCCAGTACTTC
NA	TRBV6-1	TRBJ2-1	many	CASSERTPTFEQFF	TGTGCCAGCAGTGAACGGACGCCTACATTCGAGCAGTTCTTC
NA	TRBV19	TRBJ2-1	NA	CASSIETGATYNEQFF	TGTGCCAGTAGTATCGAAACGGGAGCGACCTACAATGAGCAGTTCTTC
NA	TRBV29-1	TRBJ1-4	few	CSARDIGNEKLFF	TGCAGCGCCCGGGACATAGGAAATGAAAAACTGTTTTTT
TRBD2	TRBV5-5	TRBJ2-1	many	CASSLTSGRTYNEQFF	TGTGCCAGCAGCCTGACTAGCGGGAGGACCTACAATGAGCAGTTCTTC
NA	TRBV6-1	TRBJ2-4	many	CASSEVTLGAVNIQYF	TGTGCCAGCAGTGAAGTTACATTGGGCGCGGTAAACATTCAGTACTTC
NA	TRBV2	TRBJ1-5	many	CASSEVLDPQHF	TGTGCCAGCAGTGAAGTGCTCGACCCCCAGCATTTT
NA	TRBV11-3	TRBJ1-1	many	CASSLGFGFTEAFF	TGTGCCAGCAGCTTAGGATTTGGTTTCACTGAAGCTTTCTTT
TRBD1	TRBV18	TRBJ1-1	NA	CASSPDRGAGTEAFF	TGTGCCAGCTCACCGGACAGGGGGGCCGGCACTGAAGCTTTCTTT
TRBD1	TRBV2	TRBJ1-4	many	CASSPGQGVKKLFF	TGTGCCAGCAGCCCGGGACAGGGAGTAAAAAAACTGTTTTTT
NA	TRBV6-1	TRBJ1-1	few	CASTLGRAYTEAFF	TGTGCCAGCACCCTCGGCAGGGCTTACACTGAAGCTTTCTTT
NA	TRBV11-2	TRBJ2-5	many	CASRGPSEETQYF	TGTGCCAGCAGGGGACCCTCTGAGGAGACCCAGTACTTC
NA	TRBV7-9	TRBJ2-1	many	CASSPAGLALRSSYNEQFF	TGTGCCAGCAGCCCAGCCGGGCTAGCCCTCCGAAGCTCCTACAATGAGCAGTTCTTC
NA	TRBV30	TRBJ1-6	NA	CAWSLGFQTLNSPLHF	TGTGCCTGGAGTTTGGGATTCCAAACCCTTAATTCACCCCTCCACTTT
TRBD1	TRBV7-2	TRBJ1-1	many	CASSQRNTGGTEAFF	TGTGCCAGCAGCCAAAGAAATACAGGGGGCACTGAAGCTTTCTTT
TRBD1	TRBV5-1	TRBJ1-1	many	CASSYARQGSTEAFF	TGCGCCAGCAGCTACGCAAGACAGGGGTCCACTGAAGCTTTCTTT
NA	TRBV30	TRBJ1-2	many	CAWSRRGIGYTF	TGTGCCTGGAGTCGGAGGGGAATTGGCTACACCTTC
TRBD2	TRBV2	TRBJ2-7	few	CASSRGGVYEQYF	TGTGCCAGCAGTCGGGGGGGAGTTTACGAGCAGTACTTC
TRBD2	TRBV19	TRBJ2-7	NA	CATSLSGGAYEQYF	TGTGCCACCTCACTTAGCGGGGGGGCCTACGAGCAGTACTTC
NA	TRBV13	TRBJ1-5	many	CASSLGNQPQHF	TGTGCCAGCAGCTTAGGAAATCAGCCCCAGCATTTT
NA	TRBV4-1	TRBJ1-2	NA	CASSQDYPREIYNYGYTF	TGCGCCAGCAGCCAAGATTATCCCAGGGAGATATATAACTATGGCTACACCTTC
NA	TRBV20-1	TRBJ1-5	NA	CSAYVPDQPQHF	TGCAGTGCTTACGTACCCGATCAGCCCCAGCATTTT
NA	TRBV19	TRBJ2-4	few	CASSTGHGKNIQYF	TGTGCCAGTAGTACAGGGCATGGCAAAAACATTCAGTACTTC
TRBD1	TRBV12-3/TRBV12-4	TRBJ1-2	NA	CASREGAAHGYTF	TGTGCCAGCAGAGAGGGGGCGGCCCATGGCTACACCTTC
TRBD1	TRBV5-1	TRBJ2-7	many	CASSRSGQNYEQYF	TGCGCCAGCAGCCGCTCGGGACAGAACTACGAGCAGTACTTC